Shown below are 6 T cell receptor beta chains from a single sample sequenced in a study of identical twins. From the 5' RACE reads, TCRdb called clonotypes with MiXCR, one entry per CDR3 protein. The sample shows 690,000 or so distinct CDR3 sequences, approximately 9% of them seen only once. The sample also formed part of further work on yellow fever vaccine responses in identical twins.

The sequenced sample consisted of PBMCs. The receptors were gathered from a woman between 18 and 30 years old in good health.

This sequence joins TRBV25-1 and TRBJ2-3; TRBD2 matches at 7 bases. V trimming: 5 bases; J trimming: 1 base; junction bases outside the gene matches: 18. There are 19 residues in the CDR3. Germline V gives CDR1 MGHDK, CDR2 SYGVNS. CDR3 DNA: TGTGCCAGCAGTCCCTGGGGGAGCGGGACCCCAGGAGGCACAGATACGCAGTATTTT. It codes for CASSPWGSGTPGGTDTQYF.

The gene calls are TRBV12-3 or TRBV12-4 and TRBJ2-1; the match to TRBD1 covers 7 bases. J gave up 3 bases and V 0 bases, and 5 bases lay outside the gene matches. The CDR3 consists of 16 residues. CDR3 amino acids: CASSLARDRDYNEQFF. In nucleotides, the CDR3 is TGTGCCAGCAGTTTAGCGCGTGACAGGGACTACAATGAGCAGTTCTTC.

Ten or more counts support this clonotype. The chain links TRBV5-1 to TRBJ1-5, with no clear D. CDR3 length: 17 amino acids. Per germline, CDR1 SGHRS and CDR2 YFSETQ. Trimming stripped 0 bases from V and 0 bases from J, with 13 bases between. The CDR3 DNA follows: TGCGCCAGCAGCTTGGTTCGGGTCCTGTATAGCAATCAGCCCCAGCATTTT. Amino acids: CASSLVRVLYSNQPQHF.

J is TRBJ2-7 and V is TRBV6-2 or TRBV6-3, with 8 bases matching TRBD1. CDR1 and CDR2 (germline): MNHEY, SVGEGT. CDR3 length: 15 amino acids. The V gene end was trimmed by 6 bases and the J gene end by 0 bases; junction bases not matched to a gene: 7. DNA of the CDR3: TGTGCCAGCAGGCAAACAGGGGGTGTCTCCTACGAGCAGTACTTC. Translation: CASRQTGGVSYEQYF.

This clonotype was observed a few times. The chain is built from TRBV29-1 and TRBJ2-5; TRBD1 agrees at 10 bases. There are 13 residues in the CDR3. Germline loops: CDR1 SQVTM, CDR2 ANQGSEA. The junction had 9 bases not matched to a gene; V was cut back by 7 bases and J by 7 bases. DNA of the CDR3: TGCAGCGGACAGGGGGCACAAGAGTGGACCCAGTACTTC. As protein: CSGQGAQEWTQYF.

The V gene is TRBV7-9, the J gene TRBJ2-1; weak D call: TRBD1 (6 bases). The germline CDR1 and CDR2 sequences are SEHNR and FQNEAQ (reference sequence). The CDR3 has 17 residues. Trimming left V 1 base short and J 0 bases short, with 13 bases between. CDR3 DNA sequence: TGTGCCAGCAGCTTAGAGTACAGGGCCAGCTCCTACAATGAGCAGTTCTTC. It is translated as CASSLEYRASSYNEQFF. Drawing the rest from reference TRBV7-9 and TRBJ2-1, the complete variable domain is DTGVSQNPRHKITKRGQNVTFRCDPISEHNRLYWYRQTLGQGPEFLTYFQNEAQLEKSRLLSDRFSAERPKGSFSTLEIQRTEQGDSAMYLCASSLEYRASSYNEQFFGPGTRLTVL.